This entry lists 30 T cell receptor beta chains sequenced from one sample in a study of Tregs in tolerant kidney transplant recipients (dated by TCRdb to the late 2010s). The protocol used for the library was the immunoSEQ multiplex PCR assay. This immuneACCESS table, as held by TCRdb, lists in-frame sequences with V and J called but not all clones. Of the missing ones, under half trace to an unresolved V gene in checked studies; the others have no known cause. Here the sample has roughly 80,000 clones; over 75% occur a single time. The ten largest make up roughly 1.5% of the sample. The transplants used related donors along with nonmyeloablative bone marrow transplantation, and in the human trials mixed chimerism was transient. The source was CD4+ T cells from blood (PBMCs), collected 24 months after the transplant. These receptors were collected from a human patient who received a combined kidney and bone marrow transplant. After a transplant, some of the T cells may come from the graft donor.

The chain carries TRBV4-3 and TRBJ2-1; the match to TRBD2 covers 10 bases. With V trimmed by 0 bases and J by 4 bases, 12 bases remained unmatched. The CDR3 covers 19 residues. The germline V gene has CDR1 LGHNA and CDR2 YSLEER. In DNA, the CDR3 is TGCGCCAGCAGCCAAGATCGGATAGCGGGAGGCTCCTATTACAATGAGCAGTTCTTC. It yields the protein CASSQDRIAGGSYYNEQFF.

The rearrangement links TRBV19 to TRBJ2-1; D is unclear. Trimming pared 1 base from V and 3 bases from J, leaving 4 bases between. CDR1 is LNHDA, CDR2 SQIVND, per germline (reference sequence). This CDR3 is 13 amino acids long. The CDR3 nucleotides are TGTGCCAGTAGTATAGTTTACTACAATGAGCAGTTCTTC. Its translation: CASSIVYYNEQFF.

The chain combines TRBV29-1 with TRBJ2-1; possibly TRBD2 for D (5 bases). The germline V and J ends were trimmed by 6 bases and 5 bases, with 14 bases remaining between them. The germline V gene has CDR1 SQVTM and CDR2 ANQGSEA. The CDR3 is made up of 13 amino acids. The CDR3 sequence is CSVATDGNNEQFF. CDR3 bases: TGCAGCGTAGCAACGGACGGGAACAATGAGCAGTTCTTC.

This clone was recorded once. J is TRBJ2-5 and V is TRBV5-1; 8 positions match TRBD2. Trimming cost V 4 bases and J 1 base; bases outside gene matches: 15. The CDR3 has 18 residues. Germline-derived CDR1 and CDR2 are SGHRS and YFSETQ. CDR3 in amino acids: CASSPGPPGGGSQETQYF. The CDR3 DNA is TGCGCCAGCAGCCCCGGTCCGCCTGGCGGGGGGAGCCAAGAGACCCAGTACTTC.

This sequence joins TRBV7-2 and TRBJ2-5; D is unclear. Germline V CDR1 and CDR2: SGHTA, FQGNSA. Trimming took off 5 bases at V and 5 bases at J, with 12 bases between the two ends. The CDR3 contains 13 residues. CDR3 in amino acids: CASSRWRWETQYF. CDR3 DNA sequence: TGTGCCAGCAGCCGGTGGCGGTGGGAGACCCAGTACTTC.

The rearrangement links TRBV5-1 to TRBJ1-3, with 7 bases identical to TRBD1. The germline gives CDR1 SGHRS, CDR2 YFSETQ. The CDR3 extends over 16 amino acids. V lost 0 bases and J lost 2; bases outside the gene matches: 5. The CDR3 nucleotides are TGCGCCAGCAGCTTGGGGACAGGAAAGACTGGAAACACCATATATTTT. Residues: CASSLGTGKTGNTIYF.

V is TRBV2 and J is TRBJ1-4, with 7 bases that match TRBD1. The V gene end was trimmed by 6 bases and the J gene end by 8 bases; junction bases not matched to a gene: 15. Germline CDR1 reads SNHLY; CDR2 reads FYNNEI. This CDR3 is built from 16 residues. The CDR3 sequence: CASRGPRQGSEEKLFF. In DNA form, the CDR3 reads TGTGCCAGCAGGGGGCCCCGACAGGGCTCGGAGGAAAAACTGTTTTTT.

This rearrangement joins TRBV11-3 to TRBJ1-1; D not certain. V shed 3 bases and J shed 2 bases, with 7 bases lying between them. The CDR3 has 13 residues. Germline V gene sequence: CDR1 SGHNT, CDR2 YENEEA. The DNA for the CDR3 is TGTGCCAGCAGCTTCCAGGCAAACACTGAAGCTTTCTTT. It codes for CASSFQANTEAFF. Complete variable domain (other parts from reference TRBV11-3 and TRBJ1-1): EAGVVQSPRYKIIEKKQPVAFWCNPISGHNTLYWYLQNLGQGPELLIRYENEEAVDDSQLPKDRFSAERLKGVDSTLKIQPAELGDSAVYLCASSFQANTEAFFGQGTRLTVV.

V gene TRBV25-1 combines with J gene TRBJ2-7; D possibly corresponds to TRBD1 (6 bases). The V gene's germline CDR1 is MGHDK and CDR2 SYGVNS. V lost 6 bases to trimming and J lost 3 bases, with 6 bases between them. The CDR3 sequence is 11 residues long. The CDR3 sequence is CASRQGYEQYF. DNA for the CDR3: TGTGCCAGCAGACAGGGCTACGAGCAGTACTTC.

V and J are TRBV29-1 and TRBJ1-1; 10 bases align to TRBD1. Trimming took 4 bases from V and 0 from J; bases not matched to a gene: 8. From germline, CDR1 is SQVTM and CDR2 ANQGSEA. The CDR3 extends over 16 amino acids. CDR3 sequence reads: CSVGRTGGGVNTEAFF. The CDR3 bases are TGCAGCGTTGGCCGGACAGGGGGGGGTGTGAACACTGAAGCTTTCTTT.

The chain carries TRBV11-2 and TRBJ2-7, with 7 bases matching TRBD2. From germline, CDR1 is SGHAT and CDR2 FQNNGV. The CDR3 extends over 16 amino acids. The junction had 8 bases not matched to a gene; V was cut back by 3 bases and J by 0 bases. In nucleotides, the CDR3 is TGTGCCAGCAGCTTCCGCAGCGGGGACCACTCCTACGAGCAGTACTTC. Translation gives CASSFRSGDHSYEQYF.

The chain is built from TRBV7-9 and TRBJ1-6, with D possibly being TRBD1 (6 bases). Germline CDR1 is SEHNR and CDR2 is FQNEAQ (reference sequence). V dropped 5 bases and J dropped 9 bases, with 17 bases sitting between them. The CDR3 extends over 15 amino acids. The CDR3 sequence is CASSPQTGGGSPLHF. DNA for the CDR3: TGTGCCAGCAGCCCACAGACAGGAGGAGGTTCACCCCTCCACTTT.

V and J are TRBV11-3 and TRBJ2-7, with 9 bases that match TRBD1. The germline V gene has CDR1 SGHNT and CDR2 YENEEA. Unmatched junction bases numbered 12, after V lost 5 bases and J lost 1 base. This CDR3 comprises 17 residues. CDR3 region: CASSVIYTGTGSYEQYF. CDR3 sequence (DNA): TGTGCCAGCAGCGTCATTTATACCGGGACAGGGTCCTACGAGCAGTACTTC.

This clone was counted a few times. Other DNA sequences in this sample translate to the same CDR3. The rearrangement links TRBV5-1 to TRBJ2-3; 9 positions agree with TRBD1. V lost 5 bases, J lost 4 bases, and 5 bases stayed unmatched. Germline CDR1 and CDR2: SGHRS and YFSETQ. This CDR3 comprises 14 residues. The CDR3 region is CASSPGQGPDTQYF. CDR3 DNA sequence: TGCGCCAGCAGTCCGGGACAGGGCCCAGATACGCAGTATTTT.

The chain is built from TRBV5-1 and TRBJ2-3; D may be TRBD2 (7 bases). The CDR3 sequence is 16 residues long. Germline V lookup: CDR1 SGHRS, CDR2 YFSETQ. Trimming removed 5 bases at V and 6 bases at J, with 22 bases between. The CDR3 loop reads CASSYQSGGRRDTQYF. CDR3 nucleotide sequence: TGCGCCAGCAGTTACCAGTCGGGGGGCAGAAGGGATACGCAGTATTTT.

The chain carries TRBV7-8 and TRBJ1-5; D is possibly TRBD1 (6 bases). Trimming took 6 bases from V and 0 from J, leaving 15 bases between them. This CDR3 spans 16 amino acids. Germline V gene sequence: CDR1 SGHVS, CDR2 FQNEAQ. In nucleotides, the CDR3 is TGTGCCAGCAGACAACAGGACAGTTATAGCAATCAGCCCCAGCATTTT. Its translation is CASRQQDSYSNQPQHF.

The chain has TRBV2 and TRBJ2-7; D perhaps matches TRBD1 (5 bases). The CDR3 loop spans 13 amino acids. Trimming took 4 bases from V and 3 from J, leaving 10 bases between them. CDR1 is SNHLY, CDR2 FYNNEI, per germline. CDR3 bases: TGTGCCAGCAGTGGACAGTCTAACTACGAGCAGTACTTC. This sequence encodes CASSGQSNYEQYF.

CDR3 DNA sequence: TGTGCCAGCAGTGGGGAACAGGGGAATGGCTACACCTTC. Protein sequence: CASSGEQGNGYTF. The chain is built from TRBV2 and TRBJ1-2; 7 positions agree with TRBD1. The junction had 5 bases not matched to a gene; V was cut back by 4 bases and J by 6 bases. The CDR3 runs 13 residues. Germline V gives CDR1 SNHLY, CDR2 FYNNEI. Full variable domain (missing parts from reference TRBV2 and TRBJ1-2): EPEVTQTPSHQVTQMGQEVILRCVPISNHLYFYWYRQILGQKVEFLVSFYNNEISEKSEIFDDQFSVERPDGSNFTLKIRSTKLEDSAMYFCASSGEQGNGYTFGSGTRLTVV.

The chain links TRBV10-3 to TRBJ1-2; 7 bases are a match to TRBD1. Germline V CDR1 and CDR2: ENHRY, SYGVKD. V gave up 3 bases and J gave up 8 bases; unmatched junction bases: 12. CDR3 length: 15 residues. The CDR3 DNA follows: TGTGCCATCAGTGATCTTACAGGGGCGGACATCGGCTACACCTTC. Amino acids: CAISDLTGADIGYTF.

The chain joins TRBV6-5 to TRBJ2-7; D might be TRBD2 (5 bases). V was trimmed by 5 bases and J by 2 bases, leaving 16 bases between them. The germline V gene encodes CDR1 MNHEY and CDR2 SVGAGI. CDR3 length: 15 amino acids. This CDR3 is CASSSLSGNPYEQYF. As DNA, the CDR3 is TGTGCCAGCAGTAGCCTAAGCGGAAACCCCTACGAGCAGTACTTC.

V gene TRBV6-5 combines with J gene TRBJ2-5, with D tentatively TRBD2 (6 bases). CDR1 MNHEY and CDR2 SVGAGI come from the germline V gene. This CDR3 is built from 14 residues. V gave up 2 bases and J gave up 4 bases, with 11 bases separating them. CDR3 nucleotide sequence: TGTGCCAGCAGTTACGGGACTCCTAGAGAGACCCAGTACTTC. This codes for CASSYGTPRETQYF.

This clone was seen only once. V and J are TRBV29-1 and TRBJ2-4, with 11 bases matching TRBD2. The V and J ends lost 5 bases and 12 bases, in that order; junction bases with no gene match: 9. Germline V gene sequence: CDR1 SQVTM, CDR2 ANQGSEA. The CDR3 totals 13 residues. CDR3 in amino acids: CSVRSGGAVRQYF. The CDR3 nucleotides read TGCAGCGTTCGTAGCGGGGGGGCCGTACGTCAGTACTTC.

CDR3 loop: CASSPLGLYSNQPQHF. CDR3 bases: TGTGCCAGCAGTCCACTGGGACTCTATAGCAATCAGCCCCAGCATTTT. The chain couples TRBV27 to TRBJ1-5; a weak D match, TRBD1 (5 bases). The CDR3 spans 16 residues. CDR1 and CDR2 from the germline V gene are MNHEY and SMNVEV (reference sequence). The germline V and J ends were trimmed by 5 bases and 0 bases, with 14 bases remaining between them.

The chain joins TRBV19 to TRBJ1-5; maybe TRBD1 (6 bases). Germline CDR1 is LNHDA and CDR2 is SQIVND (reference sequence). CDR3 size: 14 residues. V was trimmed by 6 bases and J by 6 bases, leaving 15 bases between them. CDR3 region: CASSRVNRVQPQHF. The CDR3 DNA sequence: TGTGCCAGTAGCCGGGTCAACAGGGTTCAGCCCCAGCATTTT.

The CDR3 loop is CASSANGGGMLEQFF. The CDR3, as DNA: TGTGCCAGCAGCGCAAACGGGGGGGGCATGCTTGAGCAGTTCTTC. V and J are TRBV7-3 and TRBJ2-1, with 8 nucleotides matching TRBD2. Germline assignment: CDR1 SGHTA and CDR2 FQGTGA. The junction had 12 bases not matched to a gene; V was cut back by 5 bases and J by 9 bases. The CDR3 consists of 15 residues.

CDR3 sequence reads: CASSYSAGPTEQYF. CDR3 coding DNA: TGTGCCAGCAGTTACTCTGCAGGGCCCACAGAGCAGTACTTC. The rearrangement joins TRBV6-6 to TRBJ2-7; TRBD1 might be the D (5 bases). The CDR3 sequence is 14 residues long. Germline CDR1 and CDR2: MNHNY and SVGAGI (reference sequence). Trimming pared 0 bases from V and 7 bases from J, leaving 13 bases between.

The chain is built from TRBV7-2 and TRBJ1-4; possible D gene TRBD1, 6 bases. Germline V gene data show CDR1 as SGHTA and CDR2 as FQGNSA. Trimming left V 5 bases short and J 3 bases short, with 16 bases between. The CDR3 is made up of 16 amino acids. The CDR3 bases are TGTGCCAGCAGCAAGGGGGGGCCACCAGCTAATGAAAAACTGTTTTTT. The encoded protein is CASSKGGPPANEKLFF.

The J gene is TRBJ2-7, the V gene TRBV12-5, with 7 positions matching TRBD2. J gave up 1 base and V 2 bases, and 14 bases lay outside the gene matches. CDR1 is LGHNT, CDR2 FRNRAP, per germline. The CDR3 contains 18 residues. In DNA form, the CDR3 reads TGTGCTAGTGGTTTGTACCCTTCCCGACTAGCTCTATCCTACGAGCAGTACTTC. Translation gives CASGLYPSRLALSYEQYF. Complete variable domain (other parts from reference TRBV12-5 and TRBJ2-7): DARVTQTPRHKVTEMGQEVTMRCQPILGHNTVFWYRQTMMQGLELLAYFRNRAPLDDSGMPKDRFSAEMPDATLATLKIQPSEPRDSAVYFCASGLYPSRLALSYEQYFGPGTRLTVT.

The chain recombines TRBV7-7 with TRBJ2-3; tentative D call: TRBD1 (6 bases). The germline gives CDR1 SSHAT, CDR2 FNYEAQ (reference sequence). V lost 5 bases to trimming and J lost 3 bases, with 12 bases between them. The CDR3 is 14 amino acids. CDR3 nucleotide sequence: TGTGCCAGCAGCCTACAAACAGGGACAGATACGCAGTATTTT. It yields the protein CASSLQTGTDTQYF.

V and J are TRBV27 and TRBJ2-7, with TRBD2 matching 7 bases. Trimming removed 4 bases from V and 0 bases from J; junction bases left unmatched: 3. The CDR3 extends over 14 amino acids. Germline V gene data show CDR1 as MNHEY and CDR2 as SMNVEV (reference sequence). Here the CDR3 DNA reads TGTGCCAGCAGTTACCAGCGGGACTCCTACGAGCAGTACTTC. It codes for CASSYQRDSYEQYF.